Below, 7 T cell receptor beta chains from the same sample are listed, as sequenced in a study of cytomegalovirus exposure and HLA in healthy donors. 60 Vbeta and 13 Jbeta primers were used in PCR. Profiling relied on immunoSEQ multiplex PCR, and the TCRdb table lists in-frame clones only, not all of them. The table records roughly 100,000 clones, 76% of them present only once. Sequencing input: PBMCs. The source of these receptors is a man aged 35-49 years in good health and CMV-seronegative.

This chain uses TRBV18 with TRBJ1-2; 9 bases fit TRBD1. V lost 0 bases and J lost 4; bases outside the gene matches: 3. CDR1 is KGHSH, CDR2 LQKENI, per germline. CDR3 size: 15 residues. CDR3 region: CASSPPDRGGYGYTF. CDR3 DNA: TGTGCCAGCTCACCACCGGACAGGGGTGGCTATGGCTACACCTTC.

This rearrangement joins TRBV18 to TRBJ2-1, with 14 bases aligning to TRBD2. Per the germline V gene, CDR1 is KGHSH and CDR2 is LQKENI. The CDR3 covers 17 residues. Trimming removed 2 bases from V and 4 bases from J; junction bases left unmatched: 4. CDR3 bases: TGTGCCAGCTCACCAATGACTAGCGGGAGGGGATACAATGAGCAGTTCTTC. Its translation: CASSPMTSGRGYNEQFF.

This clone has just a few counts. The chain has TRBV4-2 and TRBJ1-3, with D tentatively TRBD1 (6 bases). The germline V and J ends were trimmed by 2 bases and 0 bases, with 14 bases remaining between them. CDR3 length: 17 residues. Germline V gives CDR1 LGHNA, CDR2 YNFKEQ. CDR3 loop: CASSQSTGGPSGNTIYF. CDR3 DNA: TGTGCCAGCAGCCAATCGACAGGTGGCCCCTCTGGAAACACCATATATTTT.

This sequence joins TRBV7-2 and TRBJ1-3; 9 bases align to TRBD1. The germline V gene encodes CDR1 SGHTA and CDR2 FQGNSA. With V trimmed by 3 bases and J by 2 bases, 5 bases remained unmatched. The CDR3 sequence is 16 residues long. CDR3 loop: CASSFGTGIPGNTIYF. DNA of the CDR3: TGTGCCAGCAGCTTCGGGACAGGGATCCCTGGAAACACCATATATTTT.

This chain uses TRBV10-3 with TRBJ2-1; possibly TRBD1 for D (5 bases). Germline V gene data show CDR1 as ENHRY and CDR2 as SYGVKD. The V gene lost 6 bases and the J gene lost 3 bases, with 9 bases spanning the gap. This CDR3 spans 13 amino acids. CDR3 protein: CAIRIDSYNEQFF. Here the CDR3 DNA reads TGTGCCATCAGAATCGACAGCTACAATGAGCAGTTCTTC.

The J gene is TRBJ1-4, the V gene TRBV19; tentative D call: TRBD1 (5 bases). This CDR3 comprises 15 residues. In germline, CDR1 is LNHDA, CDR2 SQIVND (reference sequence). The germline V and J ends were trimmed by 8 bases and 8 bases, with 21 bases remaining between them. For the CDR3, the DNA is TGTGCCAGTGCAATGTCGGGCAGGGTATACGAAAAACTGTTTTTT. It encodes CASAMSGRVYEKLFF.

This clone occurred a few times. V usage is TRBV30 and J usage is TRBJ2-2, with 8 bases aligning to TRBD2. V shed 3 bases, J shed 4 bases, and the junction held 4 bases outside the gene matches. Germline values: CDR1 GTSNPN, CDR2 SVGIG (reference sequence). The CDR3 has 14 residues. CDR3 sequence (DNA): TGTGCCTGGAGAGGGACTAGGCGCACCGGGGAGCTGTTTTTT. It specifies CAWRGTRRTGELFF.